This TCR beta chain was identified during a study of T cell repertoires in cytomegalovirus infection. General study results and limits: Dominant in the ex vivo response were TCR beta clonotypes restricted by HLA-C and specific for CMV.

The germline V gene has CDR1 SGHTA and CDR2 FQGNSA. The CDR3 runs to 15 residues. V was pared by 3 bases and J by 3 bases, with 11 bases between. TCRdb fed the reads into MiXCR, producing one record per CDR3 protein. This table holds about 900,000 distinct CDR3 sequences, around 31% found once. This clonotype has at least ten counts. Its target is not known. The chain employs TRBV7-2 and TRBJ2-2; D tentatively fits TRBD1 or TRBD2 (5 bases each). The receptor's source is a human donor in good health (CMV status not recorded). Some clones in this sample may be carry-over from other donors' samples. Sequenced material: cultured CD8+ T cells from PBMCs, taken from culture after CMV antigen stimulation. The CDR3 nucleotides are TGTGCCAGCAGCTTCTGGGACGCCGACACCGGGGAGCTGTTTTTT. Translated: CASSFWDADTGELFF. Variable domain in full (rest from reference TRBV7-2 and TRBJ2-2): GAGVSQSPSNKVTEKGKDVELRCDPISGHTALYWYRQSLGQGLEFLIYFQGNSAPDKSGLPSDRFSAERTGGSVSTLTIQRTQQEDSAVYLCASSFWDADTGELFFGEGSRLTVL.